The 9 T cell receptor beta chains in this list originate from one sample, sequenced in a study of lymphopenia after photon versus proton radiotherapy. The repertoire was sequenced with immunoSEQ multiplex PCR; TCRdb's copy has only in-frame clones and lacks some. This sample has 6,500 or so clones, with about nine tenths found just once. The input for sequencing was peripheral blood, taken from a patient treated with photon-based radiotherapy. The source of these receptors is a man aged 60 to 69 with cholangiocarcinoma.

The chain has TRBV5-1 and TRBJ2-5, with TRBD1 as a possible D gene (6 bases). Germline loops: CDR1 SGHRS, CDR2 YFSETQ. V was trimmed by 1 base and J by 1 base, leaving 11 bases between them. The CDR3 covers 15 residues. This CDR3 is CASSLQQGPQETQYF. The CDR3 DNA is TGCGCCAGCAGCTTGCAGCAGGGGCCCCAAGAGACCCAGTACTTC.

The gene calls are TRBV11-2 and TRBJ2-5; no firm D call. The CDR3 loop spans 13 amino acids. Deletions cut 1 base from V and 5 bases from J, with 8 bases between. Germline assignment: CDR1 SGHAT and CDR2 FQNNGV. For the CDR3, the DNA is TGTGCCAGCAGCTTAGTAGGGTTCGAGACCCAGTACTTC. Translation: CASSLVGFETQYF.

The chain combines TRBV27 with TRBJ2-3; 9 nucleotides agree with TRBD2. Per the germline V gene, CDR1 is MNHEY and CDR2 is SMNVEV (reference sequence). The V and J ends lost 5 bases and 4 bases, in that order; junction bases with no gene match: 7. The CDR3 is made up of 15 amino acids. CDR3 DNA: TGTGCCAGCAGTGTTAGCGGGAGCATGGCAGATACGCAGTATTTT. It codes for CASSVSGSMADTQYF.

The CDR3 loop is CASRYGTSVNTEAFF. The CDR3, as DNA: TGTGCCAGCAGATACGGGACAAGCGTGAACACTGAAGCTTTCTTT. The V gene is TRBV2, the J gene TRBJ1-1, with D possibly matching TRBD1 (6 bases). Germline V gives CDR1 SNHLY, CDR2 FYNNEI. The CDR3 spans 15 residues. V shed 6 bases and J shed 0 bases, with 14 bases lying between them.

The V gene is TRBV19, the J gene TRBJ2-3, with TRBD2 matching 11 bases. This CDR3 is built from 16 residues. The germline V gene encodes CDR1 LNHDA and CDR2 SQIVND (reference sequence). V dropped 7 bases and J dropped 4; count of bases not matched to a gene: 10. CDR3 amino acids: CASTPTSGTSPDTQYF. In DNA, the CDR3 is TGTGCCAGTACCCCGACTAGCGGGACTAGTCCAGATACGCAGTATTTT. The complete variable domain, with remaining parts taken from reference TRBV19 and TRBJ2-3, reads DGGITQSPKYLFRKEGQNVTLSCEQNLNHDAMYWYRQDPGQGLRLIYYSQIVNDFQKGDIAEGYSVSREKKESFPLTVTSAQKNPTAFYLCASTPTSGTSPDTQYFGPGTRLTVL.

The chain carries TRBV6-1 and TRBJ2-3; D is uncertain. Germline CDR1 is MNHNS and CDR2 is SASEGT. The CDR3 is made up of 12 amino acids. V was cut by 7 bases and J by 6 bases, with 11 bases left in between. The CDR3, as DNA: TGTGCCAGCATGGGTTCGTTGGATACGCAGTATTTT. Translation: CASMGSLDTQYF.

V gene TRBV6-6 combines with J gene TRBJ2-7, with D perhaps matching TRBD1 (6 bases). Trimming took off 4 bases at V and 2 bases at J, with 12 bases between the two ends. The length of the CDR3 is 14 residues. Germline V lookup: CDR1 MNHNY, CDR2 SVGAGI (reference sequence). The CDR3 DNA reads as TGTGCCAGCAGTTTCCTCACAGGGACCTACGAGCAGTACTTC. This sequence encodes CASSFLTGTYEQYF.

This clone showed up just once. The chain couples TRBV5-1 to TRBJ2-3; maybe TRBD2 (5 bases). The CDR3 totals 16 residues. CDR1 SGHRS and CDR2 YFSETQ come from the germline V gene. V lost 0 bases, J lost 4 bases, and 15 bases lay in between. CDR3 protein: CASSLGLVGGPDTQYF. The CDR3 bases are TGCGCCAGCAGCTTGGGGCTGGTCGGAGGTCCAGATACGCAGTATTTT. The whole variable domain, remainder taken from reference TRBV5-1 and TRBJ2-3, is KAGVTQTPRYLIKTRGQQVTLSCSPISGHRSVSWYQQTPGQGLQFLFEYFSETQRNKGNFPGRFSGRQFSNSRSEMNVSTLELGDSALYLCASSLGLVGGPDTQYFGPGTRLTVL.

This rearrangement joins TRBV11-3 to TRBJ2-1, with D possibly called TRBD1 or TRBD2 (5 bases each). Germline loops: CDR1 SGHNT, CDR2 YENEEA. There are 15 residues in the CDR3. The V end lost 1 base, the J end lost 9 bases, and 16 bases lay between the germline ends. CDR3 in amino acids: CASSLVRVAGVEQFF. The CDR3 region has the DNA TGTGCCAGCAGCTTAGTCAGGGTGGCCGGGGTTGAGCAGTTCTTC.